A few counts support the clone carrying this TCR beta chain. This record belongs to a study of cytomegalovirus exposure and HLA in healthy donors. V was clipped by 1 base and J by 5 bases, with 8 bases between them. Germline lookup yields CDR1 SGHAT and CDR2 FQNNGV. This CDR3 region has 14 residues. The primer mix had 60 Vbeta and 13 Jbeta primers. This table comes from immunoSEQ multiplex PCR, and its TCRdb copy is limited to in-frame clones, with some not included. This sample has 100,000 to 150,000 clones, with over 6.5% found just once. This TCR was sampled from a woman in her forties in good health and CMV-seropositive. The source material was PBMCs. The chain links TRBV11-2 to TRBJ1-4, with D possibly being TRBD1 (5 bases). The DNA for the CDR3 is TGTGCCAGCAGCTTAGGGCAGGGAAATGAAAAACTGTTTTTT. Its protein is CASSLGQGNEKLFF.